This TCR beta chain emerged from a study of T cells in Graves' hyperthyroidism and ophthalmopathy. Findings of the study overall: In the blood, most expanded thyroid clonotypes above 0.001 appeared as well. A 13 V-J model separated ophthalmopathy from stable hyperthyroidism. Ophthalmopathy prediction by the model preceded onset by a median approximately six months.

This clonotype was observed many times. Antigen specificity is unknown. Together with thyroid ultrasound, orbital computed tomography, serum thyroxine and TRAb, clinical symptoms were used for diagnoses. RNA transcripts were the template for amplifying TCR beta CDR3 regions. The TCR CDR3 was amplified in a first-round RT-PCR using the HTBI primer set. MiXCR was run by TCRdb on the multiplex PCR reads, yielding one entry per CDR3 protein. The table lists a few hundred thousand distinct CDR3 sequences, 46% of them singletons, with about 20% in the top ten. The CDR3 is 17 amino acids. Per germline, CDR1 SGHDN and CDR2 FVKESK. Trimming cost V 0 bases and J 0 bases, with 12 bases left between them.

The chain links TRBV14 to TRBJ1-3; D remains unclear. The receptor was derived from an adult woman with Graves' disease, either hyperthyroidism or ophthalmopathy (not recorded which). The specimen sequenced was peripheral blood or thyroid tissue (not recorded which). The CDR3 here is CASSQESRAYSGNTIYF. The CDR3 bases are TGTGCCAGCAGCCAAGAGTCAAGGGCCTACTCTGGAAACACCATATATTTT.